Below are 26 T cell receptor beta chains sequenced from a single sample in a study of cytomegalovirus exposure and HLA in healthy donors. PCR was performed using 60 Vbeta and 13 Jbeta primers. Using immunoSEQ multiplex PCR, the repertoire was profiled, and TCRdb retains in-frame clones only, with some absent. The sample includes approximately 190,000 clones, over 70% seen only once; the top ten take approximately 1.6%. The sequencing sample was made of PBMCs. The receptors were gathered from a man aged 35 to 55 in good health and CMV-seropositive.

The V and J genes are TRBV6-5 and TRBJ2-5, with 7 bases matching TRBD2. The J call may be in error: the DNA end matches TRBJ2-7 better. Germline V gene sequence: CDR1 MNHEY, CDR2 SVGAGI. This CDR3 comprises 14 residues. The CDR3 DNA follows: TGTGCCAGCAGTTACAGCGGGATAGGGAGCGAGCAGTACTTC. It yields the protein CASSYSGIGSEQYF.

The rearrangement links TRBV6-5 to TRBJ1-4, with 7 bases fitting TRBD1. The J segment lost 7 bases and the V segment lost 6 bases, leaving 11 bases of the junction unmatched. Looked up from germline, CDR1 is MNHEY and CDR2 is SVGAGI. This CDR3 is built from 15 residues. This chain's CDR3 is CASRPQQGWGEKLFF. CDR3 DNA: TGTGCCAGCAGGCCCCAACAGGGGTGGGGTGAAAAACTGTTTTTT.

V is TRBV6-1 and J is TRBJ1-4; tentative D call: TRBD1 (6 bases). The CDR3 has 15 amino acids. The germline CDR1 and CDR2 sequences are MNHNS and SASEGT. Between the trimmed V and J ends, which lost 6 bases and 8 bases, there was a span of 19 bases. The CDR3 coding sequence is TGTGCCAGCAGGGAATTGGCAGGGGCTCGAGAAAAACTGTTTTTT. Protein product: CASRELAGAREKLFF.

The J gene is TRBJ1-1, the V gene TRBV6-1; weak D call: TRBD1 (6 bases). The CDR3 spans 15 residues. The V and J ends lost 10 bases and 7 bases respectively, with 25 bases between them. The germline CDR1 and CDR2 sequences are MNHNS and SASEGT. CDR3 protein: CATIEGRGLFNEAFF. The DNA for the CDR3 is TGTGCCACCATTGAGGGGAGGGGGTTGTTTAATGAAGCTTTCTTT.

This rearrangement joins TRBV10-3 to TRBJ2-1; 9 nucleotides line up with TRBD2. CDR3 length equals 15 residues. The germline gives CDR1 ENHRY, CDR2 SYGVKD. V lost 4 bases to trimming and J lost 2 bases; unmatched junction nucleotides: 3. CDR3: CAISGRGRAYNEQFF. CDR3 bases: TGTGCCATCAGTGGGCGCGGGAGGGCCTACAATGAGCAGTTCTTC.

The J gene is TRBJ2-1, the V gene TRBV9, with TRBD2 matching 9 bases. The length of the CDR3 is 16 residues. After removal of 0 bases from V and 1 base from J, the junction contained 2 bases not matched to a gene. Looked up from germline, CDR1 is SGDLS and CDR2 is YYNGEE. This CDR3 reads CASSVDLAGSYNEQFF. The CDR3 DNA follows: TGTGCCAGCAGCGTAGATCTAGCGGGGTCCTACAATGAGCAGTTCTTC. The whole variable domain, filled in from reference TRBV9 and TRBJ2-1, reads DSGVTQTPKHLITATGQRVTLRCSPRSGDLSVYWYQQSLDQGLQFLIQYYNGEERAKGNILERFSAQQFPDLHSELNLSSLELGDSALYFCASSVDLAGSYNEQFFGPGTRLTVL.

The chain joins TRBV19 to TRBJ2-4, with 8 bases aligning to TRBD1. The junction had 0 bases not matched to a gene; V was cut back by 1 base and J by 13 bases. This CDR3 is 11 amino acids long. CDR1 is LNHDA, CDR2 SQIVND, per germline (reference sequence). The CDR3 DNA reads as TGTGCCAGTAGTATAGGGACAGGGCAGTACTTC. Amino acids: CASSIGTGQYF.

The chain carries TRBV5-4 and TRBJ1-2; D remains unclear. The CDR3 is 13 residues long. V was clipped by 0 bases and J by 1 base, with 4 bases between them. Germline V gene sequence: CDR1 SGHNT, CDR2 YYREEE (reference sequence). The DNA for the CDR3 is TGTGCCAGCAGCTTGGACGGTAACTATGGCTACACCTTC. Encoded protein: CASSLDGNYGYTF. Based on the CDR3 plus reference TRBV5-4 and TRBJ1-2, the full variable domain is ETGVTQSPTHLIKTRGQQVTLRCSSQSGHNTVSWYQQALGQGPQFIFQYYREEENGRGNFPPRFSGLQFPNYSSELNVNALELDDSALYLCASSLDGNYGYTFGSGTRLTVV.

This chain links TRBV27 with TRBJ1-5; TRBD1 might be the D (5 bases). Germline V gives CDR1 MNHEY, CDR2 SMNVEV (reference sequence). The length of the CDR3 is 15 residues. Trimming stripped 2 bases from V and 3 bases from J, with 11 bases between. CDR3 sequence (DNA): TGTGCCAGCAGTTTAATACAGGCCCCCAATCAGCCCCAGCATTTT. As protein: CASSLIQAPNQPQHF.

The count of this clone is one. The gene calls are TRBV27 and TRBJ1-5; 7 bases are shared with TRBD1. The CDR3 loop spans 17 amino acids. Germline V lookup: CDR1 MNHEY, CDR2 SMNVEV (reference sequence). Unmatched junction bases numbered 15, after V lost 5 bases and J lost 5 bases. CDR3 sequence reads: CASSPTGRRGFYQPQHF. The CDR3 coding sequence is TGTGCCAGCAGTCCGACAGGGAGAAGGGGCTTTTATCAGCCCCAGCATTTT.

The chain has TRBV2 and TRBJ2-3, with D possibly TRBD2 on 7 matching bases. This CDR3 spans 16 amino acids. Germline CDR1 SNHLY, CDR2 FYNNEI. V lost 6 bases and J 4 bases, leaving 20 bases between the germline ends. The DNA of the CDR3 is TGTGCCAGCAGGGAAAGGGGGGGAATGTTAGCAGATACGCAGTATTTT. Its protein product is CASRERGGMLADTQYF.

CDR3 sequence reads: CGLGRVWDTEAFF. DNA of the CDR3: TGTGGCCTGGGCAGAGTGTGGGACACTGAAGCTTTCTTT. V is TRBV6-1 and J is TRBJ1-1; D unclear. CDR1 is MNHNS and CDR2 is SASEGT in the germline V gene. The CDR3 length is 13 residues.

The chain has TRBV30 and TRBJ2-3, with 7 bases aligning to TRBD1. CDR3 length equals 16 residues. CDR1 GTSNPN and CDR2 SVGIG come from the germline V gene (reference sequence). V was pared by 4 bases and J by 4 bases, with 14 bases of the junction left unmatched. The DNA for the CDR3 is TGTGCCTGGACCGATCTAAGAGACAGGGTATCAGATACGCAGTATTTT. Encoded protein: CAWTDLRDRVSDTQYF.

The chain is built from TRBV5-1 and TRBJ2-5, with D perhaps TRBD1 (5 bases). Germline V lookup: CDR1 SGHRS, CDR2 YFSETQ. The CDR3 runs 13 residues. The germline V and J ends were trimmed by 4 bases and 5 bases, with 12 bases remaining between them. CDR3 sequence reads: CASSLRQKETQYF. CDR3 coding DNA: TGCGCCAGCAGCCTCCGACAGAAGGAGACCCAGTACTTC.

This clone was counted a single time. The J gene is TRBJ1-2, the V gene TRBV6-5, with 7 bases fitting TRBD1. Germline loops: CDR1 MNHEY, CDR2 SVGAGI. The CDR3 contains 15 residues. V was pared by 2 bases and J by 1 base, with 4 bases of the junction left unmatched. CDR3: CASSYGQGDNYGYTF. The CDR3 coding sequence is TGTGCCAGCAGTTACGGGCAGGGGGATAACTATGGCTACACCTTC.

The rearrangement uses TRBV6-5 and TRBJ2-5; 7 bases map to TRBD1. CDR3 size: 15 residues. Germline trimming cut 0 bases from V and 4 bases from J; bases unmatched to any gene: 5. Germline CDR1 is MNHEY and CDR2 is SVGAGI. Here the CDR3 reads CASSYSTGVGETQYF. Written as DNA, the CDR3 is TGTGCCAGCAGTTACTCAACAGGGGTTGGAGAGACCCAGTACTTC.

The table lists this clone with a count of one. The chain couples TRBV7-3 to TRBJ1-1, with 7 bases aligning to TRBD1. Germline V gives CDR1 SGHTA, CDR2 FQGTGA. Trimming at V came to 8 bases and at J to 2 bases, leaving 2 bases not matched to a gene. The CDR3 consists of 12 residues. The CDR3 nucleotides read TGTGCCAGCCGGGACAGCAACACTGAAGCTTTCTTT. Translated, it gives CASRDSNTEAFF.

A single count supports this clone. The rearrangement links TRBV6-9 to TRBJ2-7; TRBD1 is a possible D gene (6 bases). Trimming removed 4 bases from V and 3 bases from J, with 16 bases in between. The CDR3 runs 15 residues. Germline V gene data show CDR1 as MNHGY and CDR2 as SVAAGI. The CDR3 DNA is TGTGCCAGCAGTTTCACCCAGGGGAGACTCTACGAGCAGTACTTC. Translated: CASSFTQGRLYEQYF.

The J gene is TRBJ2-1, the V gene TRBV19; 8 nucleotides align to TRBD2. Losses at the gene ends were 7 bases for V and 0 bases for J; bases not matched to a gene: 8. Germline CDR1 LNHDA, CDR2 SQIVND (reference sequence). CDR3 length: 16 amino acids. In nucleotides, the CDR3 is TGTGCCAGTACCCTTAGCGGGGCCGACTCCTACAATGAGCAGTTCTTC. It codes for CASTLSGADSYNEQFF.

CDR3 DNA sequence: TGTGCCAGCAACCCCCGGGGGGGGAGCACCGGGGAGCTGTTTTTT. It translates to CASNPRGGSTGELFF. V and J are TRBV6-5 and TRBJ2-2, with 8 positions matching TRBD2. After removal of 7 bases from V and 4 bases from J, the junction contained 8 bases not matched to a gene. CDR3 size: 15 residues. CDR1 MNHEY and CDR2 SVGAGI come from the germline V gene.

The V and J genes are TRBV7-3 and TRBJ1-2, with D possibly TRBD1 on 5 matching bases. Germline values: CDR1 SGHTA, CDR2 FQGTGA. The CDR3 extends over 16 amino acids. With 5 bases removed from V and 4 bases from J, the gap between germline ends came to 20 bases. CDR3 region: CASSAGTPTQGYGYTF. The CDR3 DNA is TGTGCCAGCAGCGCGGGGACGCCGACCCAGGGCTATGGCTACACCTTC.

V is TRBV19 and J is TRBJ1-2; possible D gene TRBD1, 5 bases. CDR3 length: 15 amino acids. Germline V gene sequence: CDR1 LNHDA, CDR2 SQIVND (reference sequence). The V gene lost 1 base and the J gene lost 3 bases, with 12 bases spanning the gap. The CDR3 loop reads CASSIGTGDHYGYTF. DNA of the CDR3: TGTGCCAGTAGTATAGGTACAGGTGATCACTATGGCTACACCTTC.

The genes are TRBV7-9 and TRBJ2-7; tentatively, D is TRBD2 (6 bases). Germline CDR1 is SEHNR and CDR2 is FQNEAQ (reference sequence). The CDR3 has 15 residues. The ends were cut back, 5 bases at V and 5 bases at J, with 19 bases in the middle. CDR3 in DNA: TGTGCCAGCAGCCCCATGGGGGGAGAGTCTGACGAGCAGTACTTC. This codes for CASSPMGGESDEQYF.

The gene calls are TRBV4-1 and TRBJ2-6; a weak D match, TRBD1 (5 bases). Germline CDR1 MGHRA, CDR2 YSYEKL. The ends were cut back, 3 bases at V and 4 bases at J, with 25 bases in the middle. This CDR3 region has 20 residues. DNA for the CDR3: TGCGCCAGCAGCCACCGCAGAGAGACCCCCCCCAGGGCCGGGGCCAACGTCCTGACTTTC. Translating it yields CASSHRRETPPRAGANVLTF.

The chain employs TRBV11-2 and TRBJ2-7, with 7 bases fitting TRBD1. The CDR3 covers 16 residues. CDR1 SGHAT and CDR2 FQNNGV come from the germline V gene. Trimming removed 4 bases from V and 2 bases from J; junction bases left unmatched: 11. The CDR3 here is CASSSMTGTATYEQYF. CDR3 DNA: TGTGCCAGCAGCTCCATGACCGGGACAGCGACCTACGAGCAGTACTTC.

This rearrangement joins TRBV6-1 to TRBJ2-7; possibly TRBD2 for D (5 bases). V was shortened by 4 bases and J by 4 bases, with 11 bases between the two germline ends. The CDR3 runs to 13 residues. Germline CDR1 and CDR2: MNHNS and SASEGT. The CDR3: CASSVAAEYEQYF. For the CDR3, the DNA is TGTGCCAGCAGTGTGGCAGCGGAGTACGAGCAGTACTTC.